This TCR beta chain derives from a study of blood T cell repertoires in COVID-19. Study-level background: T cells, B-cell-depleted T cells, or PBMCs provided the cDNA or gDNA that served as material.

The CDR3 totals 13 residues. Germline V gives CDR1 LNHDA, CDR2 SQIVND (reference sequence). V was shortened by 3 bases and J by 4 bases, with 9 bases between the two germline ends. Clones were sequenced by immunoSEQ multiplex PCR, and TCRdb holds only the in-frame ones, with some missing. The repertoire holds a few hundred thousand clones, with roughly 84% as singletons. The sample consisted of PBMCs or T cells enriched from blood (not recorded which). This TCR derives from a woman in her 30s who had recovered from COVID-19. The chain uses TRBV19 and TRBJ1-1; the D is unclear. Here the CDR3 DNA reads TGTGCCAGTAGTATCACGGTACTCACTGAAGCTTTCTTT. Its translation is CASSITVLTEAFF.